This T cell receptor beta chain was identified during a study of T-cell memory formation after mild COVID-19. In the study overall: Largely donor-specific TCR clusters were found.

General study points: The study found contracting CD4+ clones mainly in CM and EM and contracting CD8+ clones in EMRA.

Worth noting for this clonotype: No antigen is known for it.

J gave up 7 bases and V 4 bases, and 7 bases lay outside the gene matches. Germline CDR1 reads KGHDR; CDR2 reads SFDVKD. The CDR3 runs 16 residues. Employing constant-segment primers, 5'RACE generated TCR alpha and TCR beta cDNA libraries bearing sample barcodes and UMIs. TCRdb redid the calling of the 5' RACE reads with MiXCR, one entry per CDR3 protein. The table has tens of thousands of distinct CDR3 sequences, approximately 9.1% seen once; the top ten hold about 11%. The genes are TRBV24-1 and TRBJ2-1; 12 bases align to TRBD2. Sequenced material: PBMCs or a T cell subset sorted from them (not recorded which). The TCR originated in an adult woman who had mild COVID-19 (a few samples of this study predate the infection). Cell type and time point are not known. The CDR3 is CATSESTSGSLNEQFF. The CDR3 DNA sequence: TGTGCCACCAGTGAGTCGACTAGCGGGAGTTTGAATGAGCAGTTCTTC.